This T cell receptor (beta chain) stems from a study of graft-versus-host responses after intestinal transplantation. Overall study: Transplants given to recipients were multivisceral, liver-intestinal, or isolated intestinal. Findings and caveats of the study: Peak circulating GvH clone levels tracked with early post-transplant HvG declines.

The table came from immunoSEQ multiplex PCR; TCRdb's copy has only in-frame clones and leaves some out. The data contain over 80,000 clones, around 92% of them singletons. About this clone itself: The antigen is unknown.

After removal of 3 bases from V and 5 bases from J, the junction contained 9 bases not matched to a gene. CDR1 is SGHRS and CDR2 is YFSETQ in the germline V gene. CDR3 length: 15 amino acids. V is TRBV5-1 and J is TRBJ2-5; 8 bases map to TRBD2. The receptor's source is a human donor who was the organ donor for an intestinal transplant. The sample in question was unstimulated CD4+ T cells sorted from spleen or lymph node cells, obtained before transplant. The CDR3 coding sequence is TGCGCCAGCAGCTACTTAGCGGGGAGCCCGGAGACCCAGTACTTC. Translated, it gives CASSYLAGSPETQYF.